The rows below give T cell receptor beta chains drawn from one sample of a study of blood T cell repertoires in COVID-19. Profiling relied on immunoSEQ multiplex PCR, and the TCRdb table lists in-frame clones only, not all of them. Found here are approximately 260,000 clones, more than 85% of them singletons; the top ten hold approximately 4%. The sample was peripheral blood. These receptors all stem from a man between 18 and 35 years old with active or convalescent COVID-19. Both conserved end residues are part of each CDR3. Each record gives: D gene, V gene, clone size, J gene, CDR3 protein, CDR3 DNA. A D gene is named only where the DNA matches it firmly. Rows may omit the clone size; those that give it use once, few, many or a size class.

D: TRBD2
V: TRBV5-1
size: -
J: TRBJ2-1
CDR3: CASSPTSGGYNEQFF
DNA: TGCGCCAGCAGCCCGACTAGCGGGGGGTACAATGAGCAGTTCTTC

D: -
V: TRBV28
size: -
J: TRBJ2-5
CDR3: CASSPQGVQETQYF
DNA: TGTGCCAGCAGTCCACAGGGCGTCCAAGAGACCCAGTACTTC

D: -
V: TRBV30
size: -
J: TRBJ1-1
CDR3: CAWSVSGYTEAFF
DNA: TGTGCCTGGAGTGTATCCGGGTACACTGAAGCTTTCTTT

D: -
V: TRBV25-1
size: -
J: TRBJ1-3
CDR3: CASSGPGGSGNTIYF
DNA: TGTGCCAGCAGTGGACCCGGGGGGTCTGGAAACACCATATATTTT

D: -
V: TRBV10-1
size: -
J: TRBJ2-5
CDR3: CASRPTQETQYF
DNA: TGCGCCAGCAGGCCCACTCAAGAGACCCAGTACTTC

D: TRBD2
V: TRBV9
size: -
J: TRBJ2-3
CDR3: CASSPRAGLAGGTDTQYF
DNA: TGTGCCAGCAGCCCACGCGCGGGACTAGCGGGGGGTACAGATACGCAGTATTTT

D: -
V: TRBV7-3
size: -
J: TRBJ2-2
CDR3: CASSLNQNTGELFF
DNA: TGTGCCAGCAGCTTAAATCAGAACACCGGGGAGCTGTTTTTT

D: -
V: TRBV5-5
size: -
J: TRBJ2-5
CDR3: CASSFGVQLRVKETQYF
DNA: TGTGCCAGCAGCTTTGGGGTCCAGCTGCGGGTCAAAGAGACCCAGTACTTC

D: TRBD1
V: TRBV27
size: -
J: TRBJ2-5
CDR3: CASRGTGSVKTQYF
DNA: TGTGCCAGCAGGGGGACAGGGTCTGTTAAGACCCAGTACTTC

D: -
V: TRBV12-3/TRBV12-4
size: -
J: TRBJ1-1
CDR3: CASSLVREAFF
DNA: TGTGCCAGCAGTTTGGTTCGGGAAGCTTTCTTT

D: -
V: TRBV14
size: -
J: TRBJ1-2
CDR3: CASSKGLMDYGYTF
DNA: TGTGCCAGCAGCAAGGGGCTTATGGACTATGGCTACACCTTC

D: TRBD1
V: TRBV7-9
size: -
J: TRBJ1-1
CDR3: CASSLGQGVDTEAFF
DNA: TGTGCCAGCAGCTTAGGTCAGGGGGTCGACACTGAAGCTTTCTTT

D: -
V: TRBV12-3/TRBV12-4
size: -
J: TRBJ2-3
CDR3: CATGITDTQYF
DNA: TGTGCCACCGGTATCACAGATACGCAGTATTTT

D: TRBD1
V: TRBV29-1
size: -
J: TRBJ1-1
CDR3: CSGQGGTDTEAFF
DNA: TGCAGCGGACAGGGCGGGACCGACACTGAAGCTTTCTTT

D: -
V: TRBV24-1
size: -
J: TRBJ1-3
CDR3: CATSDPSSQGTIYF
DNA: TGTGCCACCAGTGATCCCTCATCCCAGGGCACCATATATTTT

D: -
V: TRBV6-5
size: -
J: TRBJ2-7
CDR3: CASSYGTGVAYEQYF
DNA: TGTGCCAGCAGTTACGGTACGGGAGTTGCCTACGAGCAGTACTTC

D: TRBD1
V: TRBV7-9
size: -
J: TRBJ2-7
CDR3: CASSTAGQGREQYF
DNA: TGTGCCAGCAGCACCGCGGGACAGGGAAGGGAGCAGTACTTC

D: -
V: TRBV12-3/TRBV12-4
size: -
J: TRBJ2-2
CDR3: CASRVGGTGELFF
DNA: TGTGCCAGCAGAGTTGGGGGGACCGGGGAGCTGTTTTTT

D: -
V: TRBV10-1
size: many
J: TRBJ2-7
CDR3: CASSESHGVLYEQYF
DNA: TGCGCCAGCAGTGAGTCCCACGGGGTTCTCTACGAGCAGTACTTC

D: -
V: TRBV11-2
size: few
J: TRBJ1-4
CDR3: CASSPELQGTNEKLFF
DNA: TGTGCCAGCAGCCCCGAGCTTCAGGGGACTAATGAAAAACTGTTTTTT

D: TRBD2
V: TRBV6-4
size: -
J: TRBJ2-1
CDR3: CASSDMAGGANEQFF
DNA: TGTGCCAGCAGTGACATGGCGGGGGGGGCCAATGAGCAGTTCTTC

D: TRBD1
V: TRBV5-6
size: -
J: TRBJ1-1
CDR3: CASSPGQGYTEAFF
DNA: TGTGCCAGCAGCCCGGGACAGGGGTACACTGAAGCTTTCTTT

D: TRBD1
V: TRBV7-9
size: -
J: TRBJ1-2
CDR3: CASSHGTAYGYTF
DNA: TGTGCCAGCAGCCACGGGACAGCCTATGGCTACACCTTC

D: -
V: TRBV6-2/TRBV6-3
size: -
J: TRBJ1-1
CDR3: CASSYSEGVEAFF
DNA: TGTGCCAGCAGTTACTCCGAGGGGGTGGAAGCTTTCTTT

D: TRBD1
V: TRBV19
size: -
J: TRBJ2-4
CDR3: CASSIGSGTGPNIQYF
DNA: TGTGCCAGTAGTATCGGGTCCGGGACAGGGCCGAACATTCAGTACTTC

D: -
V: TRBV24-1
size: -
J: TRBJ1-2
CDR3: CATSTQTGGYTF
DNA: TGTGCCACCAGCACGCAAACTGGTGGCTACACCTTC

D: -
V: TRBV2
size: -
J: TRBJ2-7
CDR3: CASTVGQYEQYF
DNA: TGTGCCAGCACAGTTGGACAGTACGAGCAGTACTTC

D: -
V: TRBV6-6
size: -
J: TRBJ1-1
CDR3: CASSWSKSDTEAFF
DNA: TGTGCCAGCAGTTGGAGCAAATCAGACACTGAAGCTTTCTTT

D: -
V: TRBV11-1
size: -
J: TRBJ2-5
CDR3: CASSSPQGRVTQYF
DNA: TGTGCCAGCAGCTCACCGCAGGGTAGGGTGACCCAGTACTTC

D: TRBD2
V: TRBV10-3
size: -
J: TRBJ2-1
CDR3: CAISEAPGLGMDEQFF
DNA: TGTGCCATCAGTGAGGCCCCGGGACTAGGCATGGATGAGCAGTTCTTC

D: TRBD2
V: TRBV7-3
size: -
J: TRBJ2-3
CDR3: CASRNWEGPLPDTQYF
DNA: TGTGCCAGCAGAAACTGGGAGGGACCTTTACCAGATACGCAGTATTTT

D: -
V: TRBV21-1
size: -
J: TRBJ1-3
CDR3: CASSKKIRDCSGNTIYF
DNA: TGTGCCAGCAGCAAAAAAATACGGGATTGCTCTGGAAACACCATATATTTT

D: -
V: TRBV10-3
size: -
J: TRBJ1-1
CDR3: CAISESGREAFF
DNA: TGTGCCATCAGTGAGTCGGGGAGGGAAGCTTTCTTT

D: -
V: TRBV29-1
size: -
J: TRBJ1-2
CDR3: CSVEGRTNYGYTF
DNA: TGCAGCGTTGAAGGGAGGACTAACTATGGCTACACCTTC

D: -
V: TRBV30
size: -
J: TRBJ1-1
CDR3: CAWSSLVEAFF
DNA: TGTGCCTGGTCAAGCCTGGTTGAAGCTTTCTTT

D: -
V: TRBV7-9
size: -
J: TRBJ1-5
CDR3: CASSLGVPGKNQPQHF
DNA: TGTGCCAGCAGCTTAGGTGTACCGGGGAAAAATCAGCCCCAGCATTTT

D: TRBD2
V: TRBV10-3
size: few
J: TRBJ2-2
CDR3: CAISERTSGTGELFF
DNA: TGTGCCATCAGTGAACGGACTAGCGGCACCGGGGAGCTGTTTTTT

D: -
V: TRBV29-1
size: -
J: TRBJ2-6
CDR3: CSVSDTVNSGANVLTF
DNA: TGCAGCGTCTCGGACACGGTCAACTCTGGGGCCAACGTCCTGACTTTC

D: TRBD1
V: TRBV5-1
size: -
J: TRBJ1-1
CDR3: CASSSGTDDLAFF
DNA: TGCGCCAGCAGCTCGGGGACAGACGACCTGGCTTTCTTT

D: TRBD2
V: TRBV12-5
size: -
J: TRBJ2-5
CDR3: CASGRGNGGFGETQYF
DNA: TGTGCTAGTGGGCGGGGGAACGGGGGGTTTGGAGAGACCCAGTACTTC